Shown below are 11 T cell receptor beta chains from a single sample sequenced in a study of spatial heterogeneity in lung cancer. Findings and caveats of the study: Within tumors, counts of expanded alpha and beta TCRs tracked tumor mutation counts.

Antigen specificity for these receptors is unknown. TCRdb re-analysed the 5' RACE reads in MiXCR, keeping a single row per CDR3 protein. This table holds 5,600 or so distinct CDR3 sequences, 4.8% found once. The time point denotes: sample taken at primary tumor resection. The sequences come from lung tumor tissue, collected at surgery. The receptors were sampled from a male donor with early-stage non-small cell lung cancer.

In this sample, this clonotype is medium-sized. This beta chain turned up in a library designed for alpha chains; as an off-target read, its abundance says little. The genes are TRBV7-8 and TRBJ1-4; D is possibly TRBD1 (6 bases). Germline V gene data show CDR1 as SGHVS and CDR2 as FQNEAQ. Trimming cost V 4 bases and J 8 bases, with 11 bases left between them. The CDR3 covers 13 residues. This CDR3 is CASSSRGTEKLFF. DNA for the CDR3: TGTGCCAGCAGCTCTAGGGGGACAGAAAAACTGTTTTTT.

This clonotype came up many times. The library was built for alpha chains, so this beta chain is an off-target read and its size means little. This chain connects TRBV20-1 to TRBJ2-7, with D unclear. CDR1 and CDR2 (germline): DFQATT, SNEGSKA (reference sequence). The CDR3 runs 15 residues. Trimming shortened V by 4 bases and J by 0 bases, and 16 bases separated the two germline ends. In nucleotides, the CDR3 is TGCAGTGCTATGAAAGGCCTTCTTTCCTCCTACGAGCAGTACTTC. Protein sequence: CSAMKGLLSSYEQYF.

This clonotype was observed many times. Little can be read into the size of this beta chain, an off-target read in a library designed for alpha chains. The chain has TRBV5-5 and TRBJ1-1, with D unresolved. Germline CDR1 is SGHKS and CDR2 is YYEKEE (reference sequence). The length of the CDR3 is 15 residues. The V end lost 0 bases, the J end lost 0 bases, and 9 bases lay between the germline ends. This CDR3 reads CASSLGARLNTEAFF. The CDR3 coding sequence is TGTGCCAGCAGCTTGGGGGCCAGATTGAACACTGAAGCTTTCTTT.

By frequency in the sample, this clonotype is medium-sized. This beta chain turned up in a library designed for alpha chains; as an off-target read, its abundance says little. The chain couples TRBV7-8 to TRBJ2-3; D call uncertain. Germline-derived CDR1 and CDR2 are SGHVS and FQNEAQ. V shed 4 bases and J shed 8 bases, with 7 bases lying between them. The CDR3 is 11 residues long. CDR3 nucleotide sequence: TGTGCCAGCAGCTCCATGGGTACGCAGTATTTT. This translates into CASSSMGTQYF.

With respect to this clonotype: The library was prepared for alpha chains; this beta chain is a stray read, so its frequency means little. This rearrangement joins TRBV7-6 to TRBJ2-2, with D possibly being TRBD1 (5 bases). V lost 1 base and J lost 4, with 10 bases in between. Per germline, CDR1 SGHVS and CDR2 FNYEAQ. CDR3 length: 15 residues. The CDR3 DNA sequence: TGTGCCAGCAGCTTAGTAGGGGAAGGCACCGGGGAGCTGTTTTTT. It specifies CASSLVGEGTGELFF.

In this sample, this clonotype is medium-sized. A library prepared for alpha chains yielded this beta chain as an off-target read; its size is of little meaning. This sequence joins TRBV5-8 and TRBJ2-4; the D gene could be TRBD1 or TRBD2 (5 bases each). Germline CDR1 SGHTS, CDR2 YDEGEE. The CDR3 has 15 amino acids. With 2 bases removed from V and 0 bases from J, the gap between germline ends came to 9 bases. Here the CDR3 DNA reads TGTGCCAGCAGCTTCGTGAGGGGAGCCAAAAACATTCAGTACTTC. Encoded protein: CASSFVRGAKNIQYF.

This clonotype was detected many times. This beta chain is a stray read from a library made for alpha chains; its abundance is not meaningful. The CDR3 sequence: CASSLARQGGELFF. In nucleotides, the CDR3 is TGTGCCAGCAGCTTAGCTCGCCAAGGCGGGGAGCTGTTTTTT. The J gene is TRBJ2-2, the V gene TRBV11-1; the D is unclear. Germline V CDR1 and CDR2: SGHAT, FQDESV (reference sequence). Trimming stripped 0 bases from V and 7 bases from J, with 9 bases between. There are 14 residues in the CDR3. The variable domain in full, completed from reference TRBV11-1 and TRBJ2-2, reads EAEVAQSPRYKITEKSQAVAFWCDPISGHATLYWYRQILGQGPELLVQFQDESVVDDSQLPKDRFSAERLKGVDSTLKIQPAELGDSAMYLCASSLARQGGELFFGEGSRLTVL.

This clonotype is categorized as medium-sized. This beta chain is an off-target read within a library intended for alpha chains, so its frequency means little. CDR3 sequence reads: CASSRQPNSPLHF. The CDR3 DNA reads as TGCGCCAGCAGCCGTCAGCCGAATTCACCCCTCCACTTT. The chain is built from TRBV4-1 and TRBJ1-6; no reliable D call. V lost 4 bases, J lost 7 bases, and 8 bases lay in between. The CDR3 length is 13 residues. From germline, CDR1 is MGHRA and CDR2 YSYEKL.

This clonotype was recorded at least ten times. As an off-target read in a library built for alpha chains, this beta chain has a frequency of little significance. The chain couples TRBV12-3 or TRBV12-4 to TRBJ2-2, with 8 bases aligning to TRBD2. The CDR3 is 14 amino acids. With 8 bases clipped from V and 5 bases from J, the junction kept 7 bases outside the gene matches. CDR3 loop: CASRRGGGTGELFF. For the CDR3, the DNA is TGTGCCAGCCGACGGGGCGGGGGGACCGGGGAGCTGTTTTTT.

The table lists this clonotype with many counts. For a library built for alpha chains, this beta chain is a stray read; little rests on its size. This chain uses TRBV7-2 with TRBJ2-3; no reliable D call. Germline CDR1 is SGHTA and CDR2 is FQGNSA. With 6 bases removed from V and 2 bases from J, the gap between germline ends came to 6 bases. The CDR3 length is 12 residues. In DNA, the CDR3 is TGTGCCAGCAGGGCCGACACAGATACGCAGTATTTT. It translates to CASRADTDTQYF.

This clonotype was observed at least ten times. The library was prepared for alpha chains; this beta chain is a stray read, so its frequency means little. The chain uses TRBV14 and TRBJ2-6; the D call may be TRBD1 or TRBD2 (5 bases each). The V gene's germline CDR1 is SGHDN and CDR2 FVKESK. The length of the CDR3 is 19 residues. V lost 0 bases and J lost 2, with 17 bases in between. The CDR3 reads CASSQDLRGAYAGANVLTF. CDR3 DNA sequence: TGTGCCAGCAGCCAAGATCTTCGAGGGGCGTATGCTGGGGCCAACGTCCTGACTTTC.